Each of the 26 T cell receptor beta chains below was sequenced from the same sample in a study of T cell responses to AZD1222 COVID-19 vaccine. The repertoire was sequenced with immunoSEQ multiplex PCR; TCRdb's copy has only in-frame clones and lacks some. The sample contains more than 95,000 clones, roughly nine tenths of which appear only once. Sequencing used peripheral blood, obtained on day 0 of AZD1222 vaccination. These receptors all come from an adult in good health.

The V call is TRBV6-5, the J call TRBJ2-7, with D possibly being TRBD2 (6 bases). In germline, CDR1 is MNHEY, CDR2 SVGAGI. V was shortened by 9 bases and J by 4 bases, with 16 bases between the two germline ends. There are 13 residues in the CDR3. This chain's CDR3 is CASRPGGRYEQYF. The CDR3 nucleotides read TGTGCCAGTAGGCCCGGGGGAAGGTACGAGCAGTACTTC.

The chain's CDR3 is CASSPGVGTDTQYF. The CDR3 DNA reads TGTGCCAGCAGTCCCGGGGTAGGAACAGATACGCAGTATTTT. The chain joins TRBV11-2 to TRBJ2-3; the D gene is possibly TRBD2 (5 bases). Germline CDR1 SGHAT, CDR2 FQNNGV. The CDR3 is made up of 14 amino acids. Between the trimmed V and J ends, which lost 6 bases and 3 bases, there was a span of 13 bases.

The chain joins TRBV12-5 to TRBJ2-3; 7 nucleotides line up with TRBD2. The CDR3 spans 15 residues. J lost 5 bases, V lost 0 bases, and 5 bases had no gene match. Looked up from germline, CDR1 is LGHNT and CDR2 is FRNRAP. The CDR3 sequence: CASGLVLGGGDTQYF. As DNA, the CDR3 is TGTGCTAGTGGTTTGGTACTTGGGGGGGGAGATACGCAGTATTTT.

The chain combines TRBV9 with TRBJ2-7; no reliable D call. Trimming took 2 bases from V and 2 from J, leaving 8 bases between them. CDR3 length equals 13 residues. Germline V CDR1 and CDR2: SGDLS, YYNGEE. The DNA of the CDR3 is TGTGCCAGCAGCGTTAACCCGACCTACGAGCAGTACTTC. It codes for CASSVNPTYEQYF.

The rearrangement uses TRBV7-6 and TRBJ1-2; no reliable D call. The V end was cut by 2 bases, the J end by 3 bases, with 7 bases between. The CDR3 covers 13 residues. The V gene's germline CDR1 is SGHVS and CDR2 FNYEAQ. The CDR3 nucleotides are TGTGCCAGCAGCTTACAGGACTACTATGGCTACACCTTC. The encoded protein is CASSLQDYYGYTF.

This chain uses TRBV7-2 with TRBJ1-2; D not resolved. From germline, CDR1 is SGHTA and CDR2 FQGNSA. This CDR3 has 16 residues. The ends were cut back, 1 base at V and 8 bases at J, with 20 bases in the middle. CDR3 sequence reads: CASSLEKVRTYGGYTF. The DNA of the CDR3 is TGTGCCAGCAGCTTAGAGAAGGTCAGAACCTATGGCGGCTACACCTTC.

A few counts support this clone. The J gene is TRBJ1-1, the V gene TRBV18, with D possibly being TRBD1 (6 bases). Trimming left V 3 bases short and J 1 base short, with 15 bases between. The CDR3 extends over 16 amino acids. CDR1 and CDR2 (germline): KGHSH, LQKENI. CDR3 sequence reads: CASSPDSPGGNTEAFF. DNA for the CDR3: TGTGCCAGCTCACCGGACAGCCCTGGGGGGAACACTGAAGCTTTCTTT.

The J gene is TRBJ2-7, the V gene TRBV29-1; no firm D call. The V end was cut by 5 bases, the J end by 2 bases, with 10 bases between. CDR1 and CDR2 from the germline V gene are SQVTM and ANQGSEA. The CDR3 contains 12 residues. The CDR3 loop is CSVITEPYEQYF. In nucleotides, the CDR3 is TGCAGCGTTATAACGGAACCCTACGAGCAGTACTTC.

This chain links TRBV10-3 with TRBJ1-1, with a possible D match to TRBD1 (5 bases). The CDR3 is 14 residues long. Germline V lookup: CDR1 ENHRY, CDR2 SYGVKD. Trimming took off 2 bases at V and 7 bases at J, with 14 bases between the two ends. CDR3 amino acids: CAISELARTSEAFF. CDR3 sequence (DNA): TGTGCCATCAGTGAGCTGGCCAGGACAAGTGAAGCTTTCTTT.

The sample holds one count of this clone. V usage is TRBV7-9 and J usage is TRBJ1-2; TRBD1 matches 9 bases. The germline CDR1 and CDR2 sequences are SEHNR and FQNEAQ (reference sequence). CDR3 length: 13 residues. V lost 5 bases and J lost 6; bases outside the gene matches: 4. The CDR3 DNA is TGTGCCAGCAGCGCAACAGGGGGCCATGGCTACACCTTC. Protein: CASSATGGHGYTF.

The chain links TRBV29-1 to TRBJ2-7; D is unresolved. Germline loops: CDR1 SQVTM, CDR2 ANQGSEA. V gave up 6 bases and J gave up 4 bases, with 16 bases separating them. The CDR3 has 13 residues. Written as DNA, the CDR3 is TGCAGCGTCCTATCCGGCCTCCGGTACGAGCAGTACTTC. Residues: CSVLSGLRYEQYF.

The chain combines TRBV4-1 with TRBJ2-7; 9 positions agree with TRBD1. The CDR3 covers 16 residues. Germline V gives CDR1 MGHRA, CDR2 YSYEKL. Germline trimming cut 0 bases from V and 1 base from J; bases unmatched to any gene: 4. CDR3 in amino acids: CASSQDGTGLSYEQYF. As DNA, the CDR3 is TGCGCCAGCAGCCAAGACGGGACAGGGTTGTCCTACGAGCAGTACTTC.

The chain carries TRBV6-5 and TRBJ1-2; D may be TRBD1 (6 bases). Trimming left V 5 bases short and J 10 bases short, with 11 bases between. Germline assignment: CDR1 MNHEY and CDR2 SVGAGI. CDR3 length equals 11 residues. CDR3 region: CASSLDRTYTF. CDR3 sequence (DNA): TGTGCCAGCAGTCTTGACAGGACCTACACCTTC.

This CDR3 is CASSLAHQPQHF. In nucleotides, the CDR3 is TGTGCCAGCAGCTTAGCGCATCAGCCCCAGCATTTT. V is TRBV7-2 and J is TRBJ1-5; no clear D gene. The V end lost 0 bases, the J end lost 5 bases, and 2 bases lay between the germline ends. The germline V gene has CDR1 SGHTA and CDR2 FQGNSA. CDR3 length: 12 amino acids.

J is TRBJ2-2 and V is TRBV5-1; a possible D gene is TRBD1 (6 bases). This CDR3 region has 14 residues. V dropped 4 bases and J dropped 4 bases, with 11 bases sitting between them. Per the germline V gene, CDR1 is SGHRS and CDR2 is YFSETQ. CDR3 bases: TGCGCCAGCAGCGAGACAGGTTCCACCGGGGAGCTGTTTTTT. It is translated as CASSETGSTGELFF.

The gene calls are TRBV29-1 and TRBJ1-3; possibly TRBD1 for D (6 bases). Trimming took off 6 bases at V and 3 bases at J, with 15 bases between the two ends. The CDR3 runs to 14 residues. Germline lookup yields CDR1 SQVTM and CDR2 ANQGSEA. DNA of the CDR3: TGCAGCGTCCTTATGGGGGGGCTTGGAAACACCATATATTTT. As protein: CSVLMGGLGNTIYF.

V usage is TRBV27 and J usage is TRBJ2-1, with 10 bases fitting TRBD2. Germline V CDR1 and CDR2: MNHEY, SMNVEV (reference sequence). The CDR3 sequence is 15 residues long. Trimming cost V 5 bases and J 8 bases; bases outside gene matches: 9. CDR3 nucleotide sequence: TGTGCCAGCAGTCCGCCTAGCGGGAGTGCCGATGAGCAGTTCTTC. This translates into CASSPPSGSADEQFF.

V is TRBV18 and J is TRBJ1-6, with 8 bases that match TRBD1. V lost 2 bases, J lost 0 bases, and 9 bases stayed unmatched. Germline loops: CDR1 KGHSH, CDR2 LQKENI. The CDR3 covers 19 residues. The CDR3 nucleotides are TGTGCCAGCTCACCAAAGCGTCAGGGGGCAAGCTCCTATAATTCACCCCTCCACTTT. This translates into CASSPKRQGASSYNSPLHF. Full variable domain (remainder filled in from reference TRBV18 and TRBJ1-6): NAGVMQNPRHLVRRRGQEARLRCSPMKGHSHVYWYRQLPEEGLKFMVYLQKENIIDESGMPKERFSAEFPKEGPSILRIQQVVRGDSAAYFCASSPKRQGASSYNSPLHFGNGTRLTVT.

The chain carries TRBV6-2 or TRBV6-3 and TRBJ2-5; 9 bases agree with TRBD2. The CDR3 is 16 amino acids. Unmatched junction bases numbered 7, after V lost 2 bases and J lost 3 bases. CDR1 is MNHEY, CDR2 SVGEGT, per germline. CDR3 amino acids: CASSYGPSGIKETQYF. CDR3 sequence (DNA): TGTGCCAGCAGTTACGGGCCTAGCGGGATAAAAGAGACCCAGTACTTC.

Concerning this clone itself: Other DNA sequences in this sample translate to the same CDR3. This chain links TRBV14 with TRBJ1-1; unclear D gene. The length of the CDR3 is 14 residues. The ends were cut back, 1 base at V and 2 bases at J, with 8 bases in the middle. Looked up from germline, CDR1 is SGHDN and CDR2 is FVKESK. The CDR3 DNA reads TGTGCCAGCAGCCAAGTGTCGGTTAACACTGAAGCTTTCTTT. This sequence encodes CASSQVSVNTEAFF.

V gene TRBV12-5 combines with J gene TRBJ1-5; D is undetermined. The germline V gene encodes CDR1 LGHNT and CDR2 FRNRAP. Trimming removed 1 base from V and 2 bases from J, with 18 bases in between. The CDR3 totals 18 residues. CDR3 in amino acids: CASGLGRFGGRGNQPQHF. In DNA form, the CDR3 reads TGTGCTAGTGGTTTGGGACGCTTTGGAGGACGGGGCAATCAGCCCCAGCATTTT.

The rearrangement links TRBV18 to TRBJ1-1; weak D call: TRBD1 (5 bases). CDR3 length equals 14 residues. Looked up from germline, CDR1 is KGHSH and CDR2 is LQKENI. Trimming shortened V by 2 bases and J by 6 bases, and 13 bases separated the two germline ends. The CDR3 nucleotides are TGTGCCAGCTCACCAGGGGGAGGAAAATCTGAAGCTTTCTTT. Amino acids: CASSPGGGKSEAFF.

The chain combines TRBV7-8 with TRBJ1-4; D is possibly TRBD1 (5 bases). Germline values: CDR1 SGHVS, CDR2 FQNEAQ. The CDR3 runs 13 residues. V lost 3 bases and J 7 bases, leaving 9 bases between the germline ends. CDR3 DNA: TGTGCCAGCAGCTTCACGGGGGGTGAAAAACTGTTTTTT. Translated: CASSFTGGEKLFF.

V is TRBV4-2 and J is TRBJ1-3; D call uncertain. Between the trimmed V and J ends, which lost 5 bases and 0 bases, there was a span of 20 bases. The CDR3 is made up of 18 amino acids. Germline-derived CDR1 and CDR2 are LGHNA and YNFKEQ. The CDR3 nucleotides read TGTGCCAGCAGCTCAGAGGATTCATTGGGATACTCTGGAAACACCATATATTTT. Its protein is CASSSEDSLGYSGNTIYF.

This clone was detected once. The chain links TRBV6-2 or TRBV6-3 to TRBJ2-1; D may correspond to TRBD1 or TRBD2 (6 bases each). The germline V gene has CDR1 MNHEY and CDR2 SVGEGT. The CDR3 runs 16 residues. Trimming shortened V by 1 base and J by 0 bases, and 10 bases separated the two germline ends. DNA of the CDR3: TGTGCCAGCAGTTACTGGGGGGCCACCTCCTACAATGAGCAGTTCTTC. Translated, it gives CASSYWGATSYNEQFF.

The rearrangement uses TRBV19 and TRBJ2-3, with 8 bases fitting TRBD2. The trim removed 2 bases at V and 5 bases at J, leaving 6 bases unmatched. CDR3 size: 15 residues. The germline V gene encodes CDR1 LNHDA and CDR2 SQIVND (reference sequence). In nucleotides, the CDR3 is TGTGCCAGTAGTATATGGTCCAGCGGGAGAGATACGCAGTATTTT. Amino acids: CASSIWSSGRDTQYF.